This T cell receptor (beta chain) emerged from a study of blood T cell repertoires in COVID-19. Study information: There were acute and convalescent COVID-19 samples, and they came from the United States, Italy and Spain. Sample material is recorded as cDNA or gDNA derived from T cells, B-cell-depleted T cells, or PBMCs.

The assay was immunoSEQ multiplex PCR, and TCRdb's table has in-frame clones only and misses some. The table lists 250,000 to 350,000 clones, roughly 86% of them singletons, with around 7.8% in the top ten. With V trimmed by 8 bases and J by 7 bases, 3 bases remained unmatched. This CDR3 comprises 13 residues. Germline V CDR1 and CDR2: SNHLY, FYNNEI. This clone was picked up a small number of times. The specimen sequenced was peripheral blood. The V gene is TRBV2, the J gene TRBJ1-6; 9 positions match TRBD1. The receptor's source is a woman aged 45-59 years who had recovered from COVID-19. The CDR3 DNA reads TGTGCCAGCGAGACAGGGGGGAATTCACCCCTCCACTTT. Translated: CASETGGNSPLHF.